Below, 5 T cell receptor beta chains from the same sample are listed, as sequenced in a study of technical replicates of blood from a handful of donors. TCRdb's table, derived via immunoSEQ multiplex PCR, lists solely in-frame clones and lacks some. The sample shows around 97,000 clones, roughly 95% of them seen only once. Sample: T cells isolated from PBMCs. Source of these receptors: a human donor in good health.

The genes are TRBV6-1 and TRBJ1-1; 9 bases are a match to TRBD1. Unmatched junction bases numbered 7, after V lost 7 bases and J lost 4 bases. The CDR3 length is 14 residues. The V gene's germline CDR1 is MNHNS and CDR2 SASEGT. This CDR3 is CASMSGTGSTEAFF. CDR3 nucleotides: TGTGCCAGCATGTCCGGGACAGGGTCCACTGAAGCTTTCTTT.

The V call is TRBV7-3, the J call TRBJ2-2; no reliable D call. The germline gives CDR1 SGHTA, CDR2 FQGTGA. The ends were cut back, 0 bases at V and 1 base at J, with 6 bases in the middle. The CDR3 sequence is 15 residues long. This chain's CDR3 is CASSLTTVNTGELFF. CDR3 bases: TGTGCCAGCAGCTTAACTACGGTGAACACCGGGGAGCTGTTTTTT.

V gene TRBV11-3 combines with J gene TRBJ2-1; no clear D. CDR1 SGHNT and CDR2 YENEEA come from the germline V gene. The CDR3 is 13 residues long. With 6 bases removed from V and 9 bases from J, the gap between germline ends came to 15 bases. The CDR3, as DNA: TGTGCCAGCAGTTTTTCCCTTCCCGGTGAGCAGTTCTTC. It translates to CASSFSLPGEQFF.

The V call is TRBV6-5, the J call TRBJ2-3; D unresolved. Per germline, CDR1 MNHEY and CDR2 SVGAGI. The CDR3 contains 13 residues. V was shortened by 3 bases and J by 4 bases, with 8 bases between the two germline ends. The CDR3 is CASSYPEADTQYF. DNA for the CDR3: TGTGCCAGCAGTTATCCAGAGGCAGATACGCAGTATTTT.

The chain links TRBV19 to TRBJ2-1, with 9 bases identical to TRBD2. With V trimmed by 7 bases and J by 0 bases, 4 bases remained unmatched. CDR3 length equals 15 residues. CDR1 and CDR2 (germline): LNHDA, SQIVND (reference sequence). The CDR3 loop reads CASNSGRSSYNEQFF. The CDR3 DNA reads TGTGCCAGTAACAGCGGGAGGAGCTCCTACAATGAGCAGTTCTTC.